This T cell receptor (beta chain) is drawn from a study of cytomegalovirus exposure and HLA in healthy donors. Study-level findings and limits: Reported performance of the classifier showed diagnosis of cytomegalovirus status with high specificity and sensitivity. Productive rates of about 87% or about 30% were seen for most TCR beta V segments in an earlier analysis. One cluster of highly shared sequence variants probably arose as a sequencing artifact. In a later analysis, compared with equally common non-associated chains, HLA-associated beta chains were more expanded.

The CDR3 extends over 14 amino acids. Trimming at V came to 1 base and at J to 2 bases, leaving 1 base not matched to a gene. Germline CDR1 and CDR2: SGHAT and FQNNGV. The PCR made use of 60 Vbeta and 13 Jbeta primers. The data were produced by immunoSEQ multiplex PCR, yet TCRdb's version contains in-frame clones alone and is incomplete. The sample comprises approximately 99,000 clones, around 80% of which are singletons, and over 2.5% rests with the top ten. On this clone itself: Antigen: not known.

The clonotype comes from a male donor in good health and CMV-seropositive. The chain couples TRBV11-2 to TRBJ1-2; 7 bases map to TRBD1. Sequencing input: PBMCs. DNA for the CDR3: TGTGCCAGCAGCTTAGGAGGGGGCAACTATGGCTACACCTTC. This gives the protein CASSLGGGNYGYTF.